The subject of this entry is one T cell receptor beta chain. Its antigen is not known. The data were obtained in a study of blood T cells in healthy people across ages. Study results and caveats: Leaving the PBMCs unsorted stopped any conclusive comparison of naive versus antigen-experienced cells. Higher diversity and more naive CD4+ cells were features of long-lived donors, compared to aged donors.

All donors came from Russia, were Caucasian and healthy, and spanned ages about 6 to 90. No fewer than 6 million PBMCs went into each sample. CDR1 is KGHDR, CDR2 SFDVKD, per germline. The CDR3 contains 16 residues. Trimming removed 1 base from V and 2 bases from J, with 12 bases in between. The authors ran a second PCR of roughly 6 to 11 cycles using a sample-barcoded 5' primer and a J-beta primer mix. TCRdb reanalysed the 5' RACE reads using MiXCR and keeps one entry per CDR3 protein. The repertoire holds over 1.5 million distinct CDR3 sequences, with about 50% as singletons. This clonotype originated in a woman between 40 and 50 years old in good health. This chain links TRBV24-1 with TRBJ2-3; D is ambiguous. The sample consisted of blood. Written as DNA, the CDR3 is TGTGCCACCAGTGATTTCGGTCCATCGGACACAGATACGCAGTATTTT. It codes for CATSDFGPSDTDTQYF.